Given below is one TCR beta chain in context. As yet, its antigen is unknown. V was clipped by 0 bases and J by 2 bases; unmatched bases: 4. The CDR3 is 15 residues long. The germline V gene encodes CDR1 SGHRS and CDR2 YFSETQ. Alongside a J-beta primer mix, a sample-barcoded 5' primer served in a second PCR lasting about 7 to 12 cycles. Each cDNA molecule, via a template-switch adaptor with 12 random nucleotides, was tagged. Each CDR3 protein is one row after TCRdb ran MiXCR on the 5' RACE reads. The sample holds over 1,500,000 distinct CDR3 sequences; about two fifths are singletons and the top ten take 23%. The sample originates from a study of blood T cells in healthy people across ages. Study conclusions and caveats: Among long-lived donors, naive CD4+ cells were more numerous and diversity higher than in aged donors. Unknown CMV status may confound age-related changes in expanded clones.

This receptor was taken from a human donor in good health. The chain is built from TRBV5-1 and TRBJ2-5; 7 bases fit TRBD2. Material for sequencing was blood. This CDR3 reads CASSLVLAAQETQYF. The DNA of the CDR3 is TGCGCCAGCAGCTTGGTGCTAGCGGCTCAAGAGACCCAGTACTTC.